This T cell receptor (beta chain) stems from a study of T cell repertoires in cytomegalovirus infection (dated by TCRdb to the late 2010s). For the wider study: Recently identified HLA-C-restricted CMV epitopes, whose presentation resists viral immunomodulation, were targeted by peptide stimulations together with well-studied HLA-B-restricted epitopes. Donor HLA type was relevant to the analysis, as public TCR beta signatures indicated carriage of CMV infection together with the matching HLA type. General conclusions and limits of the study: The ex vivo response was dominated by HLA-C-restricted CMV-specific TCR beta clonotypes, which also provided the single most frequent clonotype in two of eight donors. In both this cohort and an independent roughly 330-donor cohort, the cumulative frequency of public TCR beta family members distinguished carriers of CMV infection plus the relevant HLA type.

Details on this clonotype: Its binding antigen is unknown. Base qualities are not recorded, but no much larger clone differs from it by a single base.

Sequencing instrument: Illumina HiSeq 1500. TCRdb cleaned the public reads at Q25 with fastp, built clones with MiXCR and kept in-frame beta chains. Identical CDR3 protein sequences are pooled into one entry, listed with their most common genes and DNA. This sample gives 300,000 to 400,000 distinct CDR3 sequences in total; roughly 25% of them show up just once. The ten top clones hold more than 10% of the sample. The treatment or condition label on this specimen signifies: in vitro stimulation with specific CMV peptide epitopes to enrich CMV-specific T cells. Taken from cysteine to phenylalanine, the CDR3 has 12 residues. Kept here is only the CDR3 DNA, which spans 36 bases and is read in frame from base 1. The V end loses 7 bases and the J end loses 5 bases, and a stretch of 11 bases separates them.

The sequenced sample was cultured PBMCs, obtained from culture after CMV antigen stimulation. This TCR was recovered from a human donor in good health (CMV status not recorded). Some clones in this sample may be carry-over from other donors' samples. Recombination joined TRBV12-3 or TRBV12-4 with TRBJ1-2, with the D gene uncertain. The DNA reads TGTGCCAGCATTTCCACCCATTATGGCTACACCTTC. Its protein is CASISTHYGYTF.